This T cell receptor (beta chain) was sequenced during a study of blood T cell repertoires in COVID-19. The table came from immunoSEQ multiplex PCR; TCRdb's copy has only in-frame clones and leaves some out. The table includes 200,000 or so clones, roughly 87% detected once. Trimming pared 0 bases from V and 3 bases from J, leaving 7 bases between. Germline V gene sequence: CDR1 SGHKS, CDR2 YYEKEE (reference sequence). The CDR3 extends over 14 amino acids. This sequence joins TRBV5-5 and TRBJ2-1, with D perhaps matching TRBD2 (5 bases). The source material was peripheral blood. The receptor was derived from a man in his forties with active or convalescent COVID-19. The CDR3 coding sequence is TGTGCCAGCAGCTTGGGACTACTCTACAATGAGCAGTTCTTC. Translating gives CASSLGLLYNEQFF.